The source of this T cell receptor beta chain is a study of early T cells in non-severe SARS-CoV-2 infection. In the library, individual cDNA molecules carried attached unique molecular identifiers. TCRdb independently ran MiXCR on the 5' RACE reads; one entry per CDR3 protein. Among roughly 52,000 distinct CDR3 sequences listed, over 7% were seen once. This clonotype showed up just a few times. CDR3 length: 11 amino acids. The V end lost 1 base, the J end lost 12 bases, and 9 bases lay between the germline ends. This receptor was identified in an adult who was a healthcare worker with PCR-confirmed SARS-CoV-2 infection or an uninfected control (not recorded which). Sequencing was performed on whole blood. The rearrangement joins TRBV12-3 or TRBV12-4 to TRBJ2-5, with D maybe TRBD2 (5 bases). In nucleotides, the CDR3 is TGTGCCAGCAGTTTAGACGGAGGAGAGTACTTC. Its protein is CASSLDGGEYF.